This T cell receptor beta chain was recorded in a study of T cells in Graves' hyperthyroidism and ophthalmopathy. This CDR3 has 13 amino acids. The V gene's germline CDR1 is MGHRA and CDR2 YSYEKL. Between the trimmed V and J ends, which lost 5 bases and 2 bases, there was a span of 8 bases. TCR beta CDR3 regions were amplified from RNA. With the HTBI primer set, the TCR CDR3 went through a first round of RT-PCR. MiXCR was run by TCRdb on the multiplex PCR reads, yielding one entry per CDR3 protein. The table shows about 300,000 distinct CDR3 sequences, with roughly 17% occurring only once. This sequence originates from a man aged 25-45 years with Graves' hyperthyroidism. Sequenced sample: blood. The rearrangement uses TRBV4-1 and TRBJ2-3; D might be TRBD2 (5 bases). CDR3 DNA: TGCGCCAGCAGCGGACTCTCCACAGATACGCAGTATTTT. It is translated as CASSGLSTDTQYF.